The 5 T cell receptor beta chains below were found in one sample sequenced in a study of shared clonotypes between healthy human individuals. Measured with immunoSEQ multiplex PCR; TCRdb has only the in-frame clones, and not every one. The sample holds some 660,000 clones; 73% are singletons and the top ten take 1.5% to 2%. The sample was memory CD4+ T cells sorted from blood. As to subset: CD45RA-negative fraction. These receptors came from a woman in her thirties in good health.

The chain uses TRBV6-1 and TRBJ1-2, with TRBD1 matching 8 bases. This CDR3 is built from 16 residues. Germline assignment: CDR1 MNHNS and CDR2 SASEGT. With 2 bases clipped from V and 3 bases from J, the junction kept 8 bases outside the gene matches. This CDR3 is CASSEQGAGRYYGYTF. The CDR3 DNA is TGTGCCAGCAGTGAACAGGGGGCTGGACGGTACTATGGCTACACCTTC.

In the case of this clone: Distinct nucleotide sequences in the sample also encode this CDR3. The V gene is TRBV7-2, the J gene TRBJ2-1; the match to TRBD1 covers 11 bases. Germline CDR1 is SGHTA and CDR2 is FQGNSA. The CDR3 sequence is 17 residues long. With V trimmed by 5 bases and J by 3 bases, 9 bases remained unmatched. CDR3 nucleotides: TGTGCCAGCAGCCTGGATTCCGGGACAGGGGGCTACAATGAGCAGTTCTTC. It translates to CASSLDSGTGGYNEQFF.

The chain links TRBV6-1 to TRBJ2-2; D call uncertain. The CDR3 is made up of 13 amino acids. The germline V gene encodes CDR1 MNHNS and CDR2 SASEGT. Trimming cost V 11 bases and J 1 base, with 11 bases left between them. DNA for the CDR3: TGTGCCCTTTGGGTGGAGAACACCGGGGAGCTGTTTTTT. Encoded protein: CALWVENTGELFF.

This clone was counted between two and nine times. V is TRBV19 and J is TRBJ1-5, with a weak D call TRBD1 (6 bases). The germline V gene has CDR1 LNHDA and CDR2 SQIVND (reference sequence). Trimming shortened V by 4 bases and J by 2 bases, and 9 bases separated the two germline ends. This CDR3 comprises 14 residues. Written as DNA, the CDR3 is TGTGCCAGTAGTAAGGACAGTGGCAATCAGCCCCAGCATTTT. Translating gives CASSKDSGNQPQHF. Together with reference TRBV19 and TRBJ1-5, the CDR3 gives the full variable domain: DGGITQSPKYLFRKEGQNVTLSCEQNLNHDAMYWYRQDPGQGLRLIYYSQIVNDFQKGDIAEGYSVSREKKESFPLTVTSAQKNPTAFYLCASSKDSGNQPQHFGDGTRLSIL.

There are a few counts of this clone. The chain links TRBV9 to TRBJ2-5, with a possible D match to TRBD1 (5 bases). The CDR3 contains 16 residues. Germline V gene sequence: CDR1 SGDLS, CDR2 YYNGEE. Trimming pared 3 bases from V and 0 bases from J, leaving 15 bases between. Written as DNA, the CDR3 is TGTGCCAGCAGCGCCTCAGGACATCTGTACCAAGAGACCCAGTACTTC. This codes for CASSASGHLYQETQYF. The variable domain in full, completed from reference TRBV9 and TRBJ2-5, reads DSGVTQTPKHLITATGQRVTLRCSPRSGDLSVYWYQQSLDQGLQFLIQYYNGEERAKGNILERFSAQQFPDLHSELNLSSLELGDSALYFCASSASGHLYQETQYFGPGTRLLVL.